These 11 T cell receptor beta chains share one sample of origin, sequenced in a study of T cells after yellow fever vaccination. One entry per CDR3 protein, called by TCRdb with MiXCR from the 5' RACE reads. Of 450,000 to 550,000 distinct CDR3 sequences listed, about a fifth are singletons. The starting material was PBMCs, obtained 21 days after the first yellow fever vaccination. These receptors originate from a man between 18 and 35 years old who received the YFV17D yellow fever vaccine.

This clonotype was observed a handful of times. The chain combines TRBV10-3 with TRBJ2-7; D is perhaps TRBD2 (5 bases). The length of the CDR3 is 11 residues. The germline V gene has CDR1 ENHRY and CDR2 SYGVKD. With 8 bases removed from V and 4 bases from J, the gap between germline ends came to 9 bases. The CDR3: CAIGGGYEQYV. For the CDR3, the DNA is TGTGCCATCGGCGGAGGTTACGAGCAGTACGTC.

The rearrangement joins TRBV10-3 to TRBJ2-3, with a possible D match to TRBD1 (6 bases). Germline CDR1 and CDR2: ENHRY and SYGVKD. The V end lost 5 bases, the J end lost 3 bases, and 15 bases lay between the germline ends. The CDR3 is 15 residues long. The CDR3 region has the DNA TGTGCCATCAGTCAAACAGGGACCAGTACAGATACGCAGTATTTT. Protein sequence: CAISQTGTSTDTQYF.

The rearrangement joins TRBV30 to TRBJ1-1; maybe TRBD1 (6 bases). Deletions cut 0 bases from V and 10 bases from J, with 18 bases between. The length of the CDR3 is 14 residues. The germline V gene has CDR1 GTSNPN and CDR2 SVGIG (reference sequence). The CDR3 nucleotides are TGTGCCTGGAGTGTAAATCACCGGGGGCGGTCAGCTTTCTTT. It yields the protein CAWSVNHRGRSAFF.

In this sample, this clonotype turned up a few times. The chain is built from TRBV5-1 and TRBJ2-3; 9 nucleotides agree with TRBD1. This CDR3 is built from 14 residues. V lost 3 bases and J lost 4; bases outside the gene matches: 3. The germline gives CDR1 SGHRS, CDR2 YFSETQ. The CDR3 DNA is TGCGCCAGCAGCTACGGACAGGGGCCAGATACGCAGTATTTT. Protein sequence: CASSYGQGPDTQYF. Filled out from reference TRBV5-1 and TRBJ2-3, the complete variable domain reads KAGVTQTPRYLIKTRGQQVTLSCSPISGHRSVSWYQQTPGQGLQFLFEYFSETQRNKGNFPGRFSGRQFSNSRSEMNVSTLELGDSALYLCASSYGQGPDTQYFGPGTRLTVL.

The chain carries TRBV19 and TRBJ1-6; D call uncertain. V was cut by 9 bases and J by 9 bases, with 12 bases left in between. This CDR3 comprises 12 residues. The germline CDR1 and CDR2 sequences are LNHDA and SQIVND (reference sequence). The CDR3 bases are TGTGCCAGCGGACCTTGGGGTTCACCCCTCCACTTT. Its protein product is CASGPWGSPLHF.

J is TRBJ2-1 and V is TRBV15; possibly TRBD2 for D (5 bases). Germline lookup yields CDR1 LNHNV and CDR2 YYDKDF (reference sequence). Trimming removed 5 bases at V and 5 bases at J, with 13 bases between. The length of the CDR3 is 14 residues. The CDR3 DNA reads as TGTGCCACCAGCTTTCCCGGACTGGACAATGAGCAGTTCTTC. Translating gives CATSFPGLDNEQFF. The whole variable domain, filled in from reference TRBV15 and TRBJ2-1, reads DAMVIQNPRYQVTQFGKPVTLSCSQTLNHNVMYWYQQKSSQAPKLLFHYYDKDFNNEADTPDNFQSRRPNTSFCFLDIRSPGLGDTAMYLCATSFPGLDNEQFFGPGTRLTVL.

This clonotype was recorded a few times. The chain employs TRBV20-1 and TRBJ2-7, with TRBD2 identical over 10 bases. With 2 bases clipped from V and 9 bases from J, the junction kept 10 bases outside the gene matches. Germline V gene lookup returns CDR1 DFQATT and CDR2 SNEGSKA (reference sequence). CDR3 length equals 14 residues. DNA for the CDR3: TGCAGTGCTAGACCCGTAGCGGGGGGCCTCGCGCAGTACGTC. Protein: CSARPVAGGLAQYV.

This chain joins TRBV12-3 or TRBV12-4 and TRBJ1-5, with 8 bases lining up with TRBD1. This CDR3 contains 15 residues. The V and J ends lost 4 bases and 1 base, in that order; junction bases with no gene match: 3. This chain's CDR3 is CASSSQGESNQPQHF. For the CDR3, the DNA is TGTGCCAGCAGTTCACAGGGGGAAAGCAATCAGCCCCAGCATTTT.

This clonotype has a count of ten or more. One end of the junction varies from germline; a read error may be responsible. The chain links TRBV7-8 to TRBJ2-3; a weak D match, TRBD2 (7 bases). The germline gives CDR1 SGHVS, CDR2 FQNEAQ. The CDR3 spans 15 residues. CDR3 nucleotide sequence: TGTGCCAGCAGTTTAGGGGGGGGCGGCACAGATACGCAGTATTTT. Encoded protein: CASSLGGGGTDTQYF.

This clonotype was picked up a small number of times. The chain recombines TRBV19 with TRBJ2-2; 9 bases map to TRBD1. The V gene end was trimmed by 7 bases and the J gene end by 4 bases; junction bases not matched to a gene: 4. The CDR3 length is 14 residues. Per germline, CDR1 LNHDA and CDR2 SQIVND (reference sequence). The CDR3 coding sequence is TGTGCCAGTATCGGGACAGGGATCACCGGGGAGCTGTTTTTT. This encodes CASIGTGITGELFF. The full variable domain, rest sourced from reference TRBV19 and TRBJ2-2, is DGGITQSPKYLFRKEGQNVTLSCEQNLNHDAMYWYRQDPGQGLRLIYYSQIVNDFQKGDIAEGYSVSREKKESFPLTVTSAQKNPTAFYLCASIGTGITGELFFGEGSRLTVL.

This chain connects TRBV20-1 to TRBJ2-3; 11 positions agree with TRBD2. V gave up 4 bases and J gave up 5 bases; unmatched junction bases: 8. The CDR3 runs 15 residues. CDR1 DFQATT and CDR2 SNEGSKA come from the germline V gene (reference sequence). The CDR3 DNA sequence: TGCAGTGCTAACCGGCTAGCGGGGGGCCAAGATACGCAGTATTTT. Translation gives CSANRLAGGQDTQYF.